One sample yielded the 4 T cell receptor beta chains listed below, sequenced in a study of T cells in narcolepsy. Sequencing used immunoSEQ multiplex PCR; TCRdb keeps in-frame clones, though not all of them. Among under 35,000 clones listed, 80% to 85% were seen once. Material for sequencing was CD45RA- memory CD4+ T cells from PBMCs. The receptors here all came from a human donor with narcolepsy.

This sequence joins TRBV18 and TRBJ2-5; D is possibly TRBD1 or TRBD2 (6 bases each). V shed 6 bases and J shed 4 bases, with 21 bases lying between them. This CDR3 is 16 amino acids long. The germline CDR1 and CDR2 sequences are KGHSH and LQKENI. The CDR3 region is CASSLDLGGRGETQYF. CDR3 nucleotides: TGTGCCAGCTCGCTCGACCTAGGGGGGAGAGGAGAGACCCAGTACTTC. Drawing the rest from reference TRBV18 and TRBJ2-5, the complete variable domain is NAGVMQNPRHLVRRRGQEARLRCSPMKGHSHVYWYRQLPEEGLKFMVYLQKENIIDESGMPKERFSAEFPKEGPSILRIQQVVRGDSAAYFCASSLDLGGRGETQYFGPGTRLLVL.

The chain joins TRBV7-3 to TRBJ2-4; 11 nucleotides align to TRBD1. The germline gives CDR1 SGHTA, CDR2 FQGTGA. Trimming at V came to 5 bases and at J to 9 bases, leaving 3 bases not matched to a gene. The CDR3 has 13 residues. The CDR3 sequence: CASSGQGAGIQYF. CDR3 nucleotides: TGTGCCAGCAGCGGACAGGGGGCCGGCATTCAGTACTTC.

CDR3 sequence: CASSRQNPYGYTF. The CDR3 DNA reads as TGTGCCAGCAGCCGACAGAATCCCTATGGCTACACCTTC. The V call is TRBV7-2, the J call TRBJ1-2, with D perhaps TRBD1 (5 bases). Germline V gene data show CDR1 as SGHTA and CDR2 as FQGNSA. This CDR3 has 13 residues. Trimming pared 5 bases from V and 4 bases from J, leaving 11 bases between. Using reference TRBV7-2 and TRBJ1-2 for the parts outside the CDR3, the full variable domain is GAGVSQSPSNKVTEKGKDVELRCDPISGHTALYWYRQSLGQGLEFLIYFQGNSAPDKSGLPSDRFSAERTGGSVSTLTIQRTQQEDSAVYLCASSRQNPYGYTFGSGTRLTVV.

The genes are TRBV10-2 and TRBJ1-4; weak D call: TRBD1 (6 bases). V was shortened by 0 bases and J by 10 bases, with 18 bases between the two germline ends. CDR3 length: 16 amino acids. The germline CDR1 and CDR2 sequences are WSHSY and SAAADI. CDR3 residues: CASSESGGGLRGKLFF. The CDR3 DNA follows: TGCGCCAGCAGTGAGTCTGGGGGGGGGCTGAGAGGAAAACTGTTTTTT.